The 23 T cell receptor beta chains below come from one sample, sequenced in a study of identical twins. MiXCR was run by TCRdb on the 5' RACE reads, yielding one entry per CDR3 protein. The sample records under 900,000 distinct CDR3 sequences, approximately 13% being singletons. The sample was also reused in another study, on yellow fever vaccine responses in identical twins.

Sample: PBMCs. The receptors stem from a woman under 30 in good health.

The chain couples TRBV12-5 to TRBJ2-1; D not certain. The CDR3 runs 12 residues. The germline CDR1 and CDR2 sequences are LGHNT and FRNRAP. V lost 9 bases and J 6 bases, leaving 12 bases between the germline ends. CDR3 bases: TGTGCTAGCGCCCTCTGGGGCAATGAGCAGTTCTTC. Protein product: CASALWGNEQFF.

The chain combines TRBV4-2 with TRBJ2-1, with TRBD2 identical over 8 bases. Unmatched junction bases numbered 7, after V lost 7 bases and J lost 2 bases. Germline loops: CDR1 LGHNA, CDR2 YNFKEQ. The length of the CDR3 is 15 residues. The chain's CDR3 is CASTSERGPYNEQFF. CDR3 in DNA: TGTGCCAGCACCTCGGAGCGGGGGCCCTACAATGAGCAGTTCTTC.

The rearrangement links TRBV7-9 to TRBJ1-1, with 10 bases that match TRBD1. The CDR3 length is 16 residues. Germline loops: CDR1 SEHNR, CDR2 FQNEAQ (reference sequence). With 5 bases clipped from V and 7 bases from J, the junction kept 13 bases outside the gene matches. The CDR3: CASSAHPGQGRGEAFF. CDR3 coding DNA: TGTGCCAGCAGCGCCCATCCGGGACAGGGGAGGGGTGAAGCTTTCTTT.

At least ten counts were recorded for this clonotype. The chain recombines TRBV12-3 or TRBV12-4 with TRBJ2-1, with D possibly matching TRBD1 (6 bases). Trimming removed 3 bases at V and 5 bases at J, with 8 bases between. This CDR3 contains 13 residues. CDR3 in amino acids: CASSFTGNNEQFF. Here the CDR3 DNA reads TGTGCCAGCAGTTTTACAGGGAACAATGAGCAGTTCTTC.

This clonotype was recorded at least ten times. The genes are TRBV10-3 and TRBJ1-2, with a possible D match to TRBD1 (6 bases). Germline V CDR1 and CDR2: ENHRY, SYGVKD. The V and J ends lost 6 bases and 0 bases respectively, with 14 bases between them. The CDR3 contains 15 residues. The CDR3 DNA sequence: TGTGCCATCAGAAGGACAGACTCTGCTAACTATGGCTACACCTTC. This codes for CAIRRTDSANYGYTF.

Ten or more counts support this clonotype. This chain uses TRBV12-3 or TRBV12-4 with TRBJ1-6, with D perhaps matching TRBD1 (6 bases). Trimming cost V 5 bases and J 1 base, with 9 bases left between them. The CDR3 contains 15 residues. This chain's CDR3 is CASSGGGSYNSPLHF. DNA for the CDR3: TGTGCCAGCAGTGGAGGGGGATCCTATAATTCACCCCTCCACTTT.

In its sample, this clonotype was seen many times. This rearrangement joins TRBV14 to TRBJ2-1; D remains unclear. Trimming took off 2 bases at V and 15 bases at J, with 17 bases between the two ends. CDR1 is SGHDN, CDR2 FVKESK, per germline. CDR3 size: 13 residues. The CDR3 DNA reads as TGTGCCAGCAGCCAACCGATGTCGAGCCTTACGTTCTTC. Amino acid sequence: CASSQPMSSLTFF.

DNA for the CDR3: TGTGCCAGTAGTACCCGCGGAGCTCACTACTACGAGCAGTACTTC. Translated, it gives CASSTRGAHYYEQYF. V usage is TRBV19 and J usage is TRBJ2-7; D remains ambiguous. Germline V lookup: CDR1 LNHDA, CDR2 SQIVND (reference sequence). The V end lost 4 bases, the J end lost 3 bases, and 16 bases lay between the germline ends. This CDR3 spans 15 amino acids.

This clonotype appeared a few times. The chain uses TRBV9 and TRBJ1-6; D is unclear. Between the trimmed V and J ends, which lost 0 bases and 10 bases, there was a span of 5 bases. This CDR3 region has 12 residues. Per the germline V gene, CDR1 is SGDLS and CDR2 is YYNGEE. In DNA, the CDR3 is TGTGCCAGCAGCGTAGGGGAATCACCCCTCCACTTT. It translates to CASSVGESPLHF.

J is TRBJ2-1 and V is TRBV13; TRBD2 matches at 9 bases. Germline CDR1 is PRHDT and CDR2 is FYEKMQ (reference sequence). The CDR3 has 16 residues. V shed 5 bases and J 4 bases; nucleotides not matched to a gene: 9. The CDR3 nucleotides read TGTGCCAGCAGCCCACCCCTGGGACTAGCATACAATGAGCAGTTCTTC. It is translated as CASSPPLGLAYNEQFF.

The chain is built from TRBV14 and TRBJ2-3; unclear D gene. CDR1 and CDR2 from the germline V gene are SGHDN and FVKESK. This CDR3 comprises 13 residues. V lost 3 bases and J lost 3, with 7 bases in between. The CDR3 DNA reads as TGTGCCAGCAGCCAGGGAATGACAGATACGCAGTATTTT. Its translation: CASSQGMTDTQYF.

V and J are TRBV3-1 and TRBJ2-7; D remains unclear. The V and J ends lost 0 bases and 2 bases respectively, with 11 bases between them. The CDR3 extends over 15 amino acids. Germline CDR1 LGHDT, CDR2 YNNKEL (reference sequence). As DNA, the CDR3 is TGTGCCAGCAGCCAAGAGAGCCCACAAACCTACGAGCAGTACGTC. This encodes CASSQESPQTYEQYV.

The chain links TRBV11-2 to TRBJ1-1; 8 nucleotides align to TRBD1. V shed 6 bases, J shed 4 bases, and the junction held 10 bases outside the gene matches. Germline CDR1 reads SGHAT; CDR2 reads FQNNGV. The CDR3 sequence is 15 residues long. The CDR3: CASRIRTGMGTEAFF. CDR3 coding DNA: TGTGCCAGCAGGATTCGGACAGGGATGGGCACTGAAGCTTTCTTT. Together with reference TRBV11-2 and TRBJ1-1, the CDR3 gives the full variable domain: EAGVAQSPRYKIIEKRQSVAFWCNPISGHATLYWYQQILGQGPKLLIQFQNNGVVDDSQLPKDRFSAERLKGVDSTLKIQPAKLEDSAVYLCASRIRTGMGTEAFFGQGTRLTVV.

V usage is TRBV6-1 and J usage is TRBJ2-2; unclear D gene. Germline lookup yields CDR1 MNHNS and CDR2 SASEGT. Trimming took off 7 bases at V and 6 bases at J, with 12 bases between the two ends. This CDR3 is built from 13 residues. The CDR3 sequence: CASTPFVPGELFF. The CDR3 bases are TGTGCCAGCACCCCTTTCGTGCCCGGGGAGCTGTTTTTT.

This sequence joins TRBV5-1 and TRBJ1-1; D is unclear. V was pared by 4 bases and J by 1 base, with 11 bases between. Germline V gives CDR1 SGHRS, CDR2 YFSETQ. The CDR3 has 14 residues. CDR3 protein: CASSGGRGNTEAFF. CDR3 DNA sequence: TGCGCCAGCAGCGGAGGACGAGGGAACACTGAAGCTTTCTTT.

This chain connects TRBV5-1 to TRBJ2-1; D not certain. The CDR3 length is 14 residues. V was shortened by 0 bases and J by 9 bases, with 13 bases between the two germline ends. The germline gives CDR1 SGHRS, CDR2 YFSETQ. The CDR3 sequence: CASSLESQRSEQFF. The CDR3 DNA reads as TGCGCCAGCAGCTTGGAAAGCCAAAGGAGTGAGCAGTTCTTC.

This clonotype was seen only a few times. This chain joins TRBV12-3 or TRBV12-4 and TRBJ2-1; 13 bases agree with TRBD2. The V gene end was trimmed by 5 bases and the J gene end by 10 bases; junction bases not matched to a gene: 5. The CDR3 runs 14 residues. CDR3 protein: CASSAGTSGAEQFF. CDR3 in DNA: TGTGCCAGCAGTGCCGGGACTAGCGGGGCCGAGCAGTTCTTC.

The chain recombines TRBV11-2 with TRBJ2-7, with D perhaps TRBD2 (6 bases). CDR3 length: 13 residues. Germline V gene lookup returns CDR1 SGHAT and CDR2 FQNNGV. The CDR3 nucleotides are TGTGCCAGCAGCTTGGCGGGGTCCTTCGAGCAGTACGTC. It encodes CASSLAGSFEQYV.

This clonotype was seen only a few times. The chain uses TRBV19 and TRBJ2-2; 10 positions agree with TRBD1. Trimming cost V 5 bases and J 3 bases; bases outside gene matches: 6. The CDR3 sequence is 16 residues long. Germline CDR1 and CDR2: LNHDA and SQIVND (reference sequence). This CDR3 is CASSFDRGQDTGELFF. The CDR3 DNA is TGTGCCAGTAGTTTCGACAGGGGGCAGGACACCGGGGAGCTGTTTTTT.

In its sample, this clonotype was seen many times. This chain joins TRBV10-3 and TRBJ1-2; D call uncertain. CDR1 is ENHRY, CDR2 SYGVKD, per germline. The CDR3 spans 14 residues. V was cut by 10 bases and J by 2 bases, with 17 bases left in between. CDR3 in amino acids: CATLYREGNYGYTF. DNA of the CDR3: TGTGCCACCCTCTACCGAGAAGGGAACTATGGCTACACCTTC.

This clonotype was seen a few times. The rearrangement uses TRBV11-2 and TRBJ1-4, with a weak D call TRBD1 (5 bases). Looked up from germline, CDR1 is SGHAT and CDR2 is FQNNGV. The CDR3 has 15 amino acids. V was trimmed by 5 bases and J by 4 bases, leaving 14 bases between them. The DNA of the CDR3 is TGTGCCAGCAGCCAGCGGGGGACTTATAATGAAAAACTGTTTTTT. This codes for CASSQRGTYNEKLFF.

This clonotype was observed a few times. This chain uses TRBV15 with TRBJ2-7, with 10 bases lining up with TRBD2. This CDR3 is built from 20 residues. J lost 2 bases, V lost 3 bases, and 19 bases had no gene match. Germline-derived CDR1 and CDR2 are LNHNV and YYDKDF (reference sequence). DNA for the CDR3: TGTGCCACCAGCAGCTCCGAATTTTGGCTAGCGGGAGAGGGGGCCTACGAGCAGTACTTC. It translates to CATSSSEFWLAGEGAYEQYF.

There are a few counts of this clonotype. The chain combines TRBV11-2 with TRBJ2-2; tentative D call: TRBD1 (6 bases). Germline V CDR1 and CDR2: SGHAT, FQNNGV. This CDR3 spans 16 amino acids. Trimming took 5 bases from V and 0 from J, leaving 13 bases between them. The CDR3 reads CASSRSRTANTGELFF. CDR3 nucleotide sequence: TGTGCCAGCAGCCGTTCCCGGACAGCGAACACCGGGGAGCTGTTTTTT.